The subject of this entry is one T cell receptor beta chain. Looked up from germline, CDR1 is GTSNPN and CDR2 is SVGIG (reference sequence). This CDR3 has 14 residues. Trimming removed 7 bases from V and 1 base from J; junction bases left unmatched: 6. The sample originates from a study of blood T cell repertoires in COVID-19. The wider study: Both acute and convalescent COVID-19 samples were obtained from the United States, Italy and Spain. PBMCs, B-cell-depleted T cells, or T cells provided the cDNA or gDNA that made up the material.

Under the authors' procedure: Amplification from reference gene primers served as the basis for estimated nucleated cell counts. The table came from immunoSEQ multiplex PCR; TCRdb's copy has only in-frame clones and leaves some out. V, J and clone size are taken as reported in that table, and D and trimming were inferred from the DNA itself. Among approximately 200,000 clones listed, about 86% were seen once. The source is a man aged 55 to 70 who had recovered from COVID-19. The sequencing sample was made of peripheral blood. This chain links TRBV30 with TRBJ2-2; 7 bases map to TRBD2. CDR3 protein: CASSGGRNTGELFF. In DNA, the CDR3 is TGTGCCTCCTCGGGGGGACGGAACACCGGGGAGCTGTTTTTT.